This T cell receptor beta chain came from a study of blood T cell repertoires in COVID-19. Looking at the study overall: COVID-19 samples from acute and convalescent phases originated in the United States, Italy and Spain.

CDR3 length: 15 residues. Trimming left V 4 bases short and J 3 bases short, with 14 bases between. Germline loops: CDR1 LGHNA, CDR2 YNFKEQ. The assay was immunoSEQ multiplex PCR, and TCRdb's table has in-frame clones only and misses some. The sample yields tens of thousands of clones, 86% seen once. Specimen: peripheral blood. This TCR was sampled from a man between 60 and 70 years old with acute or convalescent COVID-19. V and J are TRBV4-2 and TRBJ2-3; possible D gene TRBD1, 6 bases. The CDR3 reads CASSPVLGQTDTQYF. CDR3 nucleotide sequence: TGTGCCAGCAGCCCCGTACTAGGACAGACAGATACGCAGTATTTT.